This T cell receptor (beta chain) was sequenced during a study of beta chain features in type 1 diabetes. Looked up from germline, CDR1 is MDHEN and CDR2 is SYDVKM. The CDR3 length is 16 residues. With 7 bases removed from V and 3 bases from J, the gap between germline ends came to 19 bases. Turning to this clone: Its antigen is currently unknown.

Sequenced material consisted of expressed TCRB transcripts (all of the isolated RNA was reverse transcribed). Profiled with immunoSEQ multiplex PCR; TCRdb holds only in-frame clones, not every one. This repertoire shows approximately 260,000 clones, less than 30% found once; its top ten account for 0.012%. Study results and limitations: Type 1 diabetes patients had moderately but significantly shorter TCRB CDR3s in all four CD4+ subsets.

The rearrangement joins TRBV28 to TRBJ1-5; perhaps TRBD1 as D (5 bases). This receptor was taken from a woman between 25 and 40 years old with type 1 diabetes. The sample comprised naive CD4+ T cells from blood. The CDR3 sequence is CASTIHGRGFNQPQHF. The CDR3 DNA is TGTGCCAGCACCATACATGGGAGGGGCTTCAATCAGCCCCAGCATTTT.